This entry lists 16 T cell receptor beta chains sequenced from one sample in a study of T cells in Graves' hyperthyroidism and ophthalmopathy. Amplification of TCR beta CDR3 regions was performed using RNA transcripts as template. Primed by the HTBI set, a first-round RT-PCR was run on the TCR CDR3. TCRdb independently ran MiXCR on the multiplex PCR reads; one entry per CDR3 protein. Of 370,000 or so distinct CDR3 sequences in the sample, approximately 14% were seen once. Input material: blood. These receptors were collected from a woman aged 18 to 35 with Graves' hyperthyroidism that later progressed to Graves' ophthalmopathy.

This clonotype has at least ten counts. The V call is TRBV20-1, the J call TRBJ2-7; D remains unclear. Trimming left V 2 bases short and J 6 bases short, with 8 bases between. This CDR3 is built from 11 residues. Germline CDR1 reads DFQATT; CDR2 reads SNEGSKA (reference sequence). The chain's CDR3 is CSARMGSEQYF. The CDR3 DNA reads as TGCAGTGCTAGAATGGGATCCGAGCAGTACTTC.

At least ten counts were recorded for this clonotype. The rearrangement uses TRBV6-1 and TRBJ1-1; tentative D call: TRBD1 (5 bases). This CDR3 is 17 amino acids long. V dropped 6 bases and J dropped 0 bases, with 20 bases sitting between them. Germline V gene sequence: CDR1 MNHNS, CDR2 SASEGT. CDR3 in DNA: TGTGCCAGCAGAGACCGGGTGGACATCTTCATGAACACTGAAGCTTTCTTT. Its protein is CASRDRVDIFMNTEAFF.

This clonotype was detected ten times or more. The chain uses TRBV24-1 and TRBJ2-1; D gene uncertain. The CDR3 totals 15 residues. Germline-derived CDR1 and CDR2 are KGHDR and SFDVKD. Trimming stripped 4 bases from V and 6 bases from J, with 15 bases between. This CDR3 reads CATSDSRMSINEQFF. In DNA, the CDR3 is TGTGCCACCAGTGACTCCCGTATGTCTATCAATGAGCAGTTCTTC.

The rearrangement uses TRBV18 and TRBJ2-7; 7 nucleotides line up with TRBD2. Germline assignment: CDR1 KGHSH and CDR2 LQKENI. CDR3 length: 15 amino acids. V shed 3 bases and J 1 base; nucleotides not matched to a gene: 6. The CDR3 loop reads CASSPGTTLSYEQYF. The CDR3 nucleotides read TGTGCCAGCTCACCGGGGACTACCTTATCCTACGAGCAGTACTTC.

This clonotype was counted a few times. The rearrangement joins TRBV6-5 to TRBJ2-7; no clear D gene. V dropped 0 bases and J dropped 7 bases, with 7 bases sitting between them. The germline V gene encodes CDR1 MNHEY and CDR2 SVGAGI. The CDR3 has 12 amino acids. Written as DNA, the CDR3 is TGTGCCAGCAGTTACTCTCAGGATGAGCAGTACTTC. Translation: CASSYSQDEQYF.

This clonotype was observed at least ten times. The chain is built from TRBV27 and TRBJ1-6; D may be TRBD1 (5 bases). The CDR3 contains 15 residues. Germline assignment: CDR1 MNHEY and CDR2 SMNVEV (reference sequence). Trimming removed 5 bases at V and 4 bases at J, with 12 bases between. For the CDR3, the DNA is TGTGCCAGCAGTGCGACGGGACGGTATAATTCACCCCTCCACTTT. Translated, it gives CASSATGRYNSPLHF.

This clonotype was recorded at least ten times. This chain links TRBV9 with TRBJ1-1, with D maybe TRBD1 (5 bases). The V end was cut by 3 bases, the J end by 1 base, with 10 bases between. Germline CDR1 reads SGDLS; CDR2 reads YYNGEE. The CDR3 contains 14 residues. CDR3 in amino acids: CASSAGGGNTEAFF. The CDR3 DNA reads TGTGCCAGCAGCGCCGGCGGGGGGAACACTGAAGCTTTCTTT. The complete variable domain, with remaining parts taken from reference TRBV9 and TRBJ1-1, reads DSGVTQTPKHLITATGQRVTLRCSPRSGDLSVYWYQQSLDQGLQFLIQYYNGEERAKGNILERFSAQQFPDLHSELNLSSLELGDSALYFCASSAGGGNTEAFFGQGTRLTVV.

As for this clonotype: This may come from a read error, since a much larger clone is one base off. This chain joins TRBV2 and TRBJ2-2, with 7 bases lining up with TRBD2. Germline V gives CDR1 SNHLY, CDR2 FYNNEI. This CDR3 comprises 14 residues. V dropped 3 bases and J dropped 3; count of bases not matched to a gene: 1. For the CDR3, the DNA is TGTGCCAGCAGTGACGGGGGGTACACCGGGGAGCTGTTTTTT. Translation: CASSDGGYTGELFF.

In this sample, this clonotype turned up many times. This chain links TRBV10-3 with TRBJ2-7, with 9 bases that match TRBD1. The V and J ends lost 9 bases and 1 base, in that order; junction bases with no gene match: 1. Germline V CDR1 and CDR2: ENHRY, SYGVKD. The length of the CDR3 is 12 residues. The CDR3 DNA is TGTGCCATAGGGACAGGGTCCTACGAGCAGTACTTC. The encoded protein is CAIGTGSYEQYF.

The V call is TRBV9, the J call TRBJ1-2; D not certain. The CDR3 has 15 residues. From germline, CDR1 is SGDLS and CDR2 YYNGEE. With 1 base removed from V and 3 bases from J, the gap between germline ends came to 13 bases. The CDR3 loop is CASSVREVLDYGYTF. DNA for the CDR3: TGTGCCAGCAGCGTAAGAGAGGTGTTGGACTATGGCTACACCTTC. Full variable domain (missing parts from reference TRBV9 and TRBJ1-2): DSGVTQTPKHLITATGQRVTLRCSPRSGDLSVYWYQQSLDQGLQFLIQYYNGEERAKGNILERFSAQQFPDLHSELNLSSLELGDSALYFCASSVREVLDYGYTFGSGTRLTVV.

This clonotype was recorded at least ten times. V is TRBV30 and J is TRBJ2-7; tentative D call: TRBD1 (6 bases). The CDR3 is 13 amino acids. In germline, CDR1 is GTSNPN, CDR2 SVGIG (reference sequence). Trimming left V 6 bases short and J 0 bases short, with 12 bases between. In nucleotides, the CDR3 is TGTGCCTGTCAGGGGCCTCCCTCCTACGAGCAGTACTTC. This translates into CACQGPPSYEQYF.

This clonotype was seen repeatedly, ten times or more. The V and J genes are TRBV27 and TRBJ2-1; 10 bases map to TRBD1. Trimming removed 2 bases from V and 1 base from J; junction bases left unmatched: 5. This CDR3 has 17 residues. Germline V lookup: CDR1 MNHEY, CDR2 SMNVEV (reference sequence). In DNA form, the CDR3 reads TGTGCCAGCAGTTTAAGGGACAGGGGATTTTCCTACAATGAGCAGTTCTTC. Its protein is CASSLRDRGFSYNEQFF.

V is TRBV7-2 and J is TRBJ2-1; 9 bases line up with TRBD1. Germline V gene sequence: CDR1 SGHTA, CDR2 FQGNSA. The ends lost 5 bases at V and 8 bases at J; junction bases unmatched: 10. CDR3 size: 15 residues. The DNA of the CDR3 is TGTGCCAGCAGCACCGCCGGGACAGGGTTCTATGAGCAGTTCTTC. It specifies CASSTAGTGFYEQFF.

This clonotype occurred many times. This sequence joins TRBV12-3 or TRBV12-4 and TRBJ2-7, with D tentatively TRBD2 (5 bases). This CDR3 is built from 13 residues. V shed 6 bases and J shed 3 bases, with 12 bases lying between them. The CDR3 DNA reads TGTGCCAGCAGCCTCCGGACTTTCTACGAGCAGTACTTC. Protein: CASSLRTFYEQYF.

There are many counts of this clonotype. Here the CDR3 DNA reads TGTGCCAGCAGTTTATCTAGTCCAGCGGGACCATTCTACAATGAGCAGTTCTTC. This encodes CASSLSSPAGPFYNEQFF. The chain recombines TRBV27 with TRBJ2-1; 7 bases are a match to TRBD2. The CDR3 is 18 amino acids. V lost 0 bases and J lost 3; bases outside the gene matches: 11. Per germline, CDR1 MNHEY and CDR2 SMNVEV (reference sequence).

This clonotype was seen repeatedly, ten times or more. J is TRBJ2-1 and V is TRBV12-3 or TRBV12-4; D is possibly TRBD1 or TRBD2 (5 bases each). The CDR3 spans 18 residues. Trimming left V 5 bases short and J 0 bases short, with 20 bases between. The CDR3 sequence is CASSGAPRDGRSYNEQFF. Written as DNA, the CDR3 is TGTGCCAGCAGTGGCGCCCCACGGGACGGCCGCTCCTACAATGAGCAGTTCTTC.